The 20 T cell receptor beta chains reported below all come from one sample, sequenced in a study of cytomegalovirus exposure and HLA in healthy donors. Sequencing used immunoSEQ multiplex PCR; TCRdb keeps in-frame clones, though not all of them. The sample has roughly 330,000 clones, roughly nine tenths seen once; the top ten hold over 1%. The sequencing sample was made of PBMCs. The receptors here all came from a woman in her twenties or thirties in good health and CMV-seropositive.

In DNA form, the CDR3 reads TGTGCCAGCAGTTACTCACAGGGGTCTACGCAGTATTTT. This encodes CASSYSQGSTQYF. The chain is built from TRBV6-5 and TRBJ2-3; TRBD1 agrees at 7 bases. The germline gives CDR1 MNHEY, CDR2 SVGAGI. The CDR3 consists of 13 residues. V was pared by 0 bases and J by 8 bases, with 2 bases of the junction left unmatched.

As to this clone: Other DNA sequences of this sample code for an identical CDR3. This sequence joins TRBV20-1 and TRBJ1-5; no firm D call. Germline CDR1 reads DFQATT; CDR2 reads SNEGSKA (reference sequence). This CDR3 contains 11 residues. V was cut by 3 bases and J by 5 bases, with 5 bases left in between. This chain's CDR3 is CSASGDQPQHF. The DNA of the CDR3 is TGCAGTGCTAGTGGGGATCAGCCCCAGCATTTT.

The chain has TRBV7-2 and TRBJ2-7; no reliable D call. Germline lookup yields CDR1 SGHTA and CDR2 FQGNSA. Trimming removed 1 base at V and 5 bases at J, with 9 bases between. The CDR3 covers 13 residues. The CDR3 bases are TGTGCCAGCAGCTTAGGTCAGGAGAACGAGCAGTACTTC. Its translation: CASSLGQENEQYF.

The chain recombines TRBV13 with TRBJ2-3, with D perhaps TRBD1 or TRBD2 (5 bases each). The CDR3 length is 15 residues. Trimming removed 8 bases at V and 2 bases at J, with 17 bases between. Germline assignment: CDR1 PRHDT and CDR2 FYEKMQ (reference sequence). The CDR3, as DNA: TGTGCCAGCGGGGGATACGAGGACACCACAGATACGCAGTATTTT. Its translation is CASGGYEDTTDTQYF. Based on the CDR3 plus reference TRBV13 and TRBJ2-3, the full variable domain is AAGVIQSPRHLIKEKRETATLKCYPIPRHDTVYWYQQGPGQDPQFLISFYEKMQSDKGSIPDRFSAQQFSDYHSELNMSSLELGDSALYFCASGGYEDTTDTQYFGPGTRLTVL.

This clone was counted a few times. The genes are TRBV9 and TRBJ1-1, with D maybe TRBD1 (6 bases). Trimming shortened V by 0 bases and J by 7 bases, and 19 bases separated the two germline ends. Germline CDR1 reads SGDLS; CDR2 reads YYNGEE. This CDR3 has 16 residues. In nucleotides, the CDR3 is TGTGCCAGCAGCGTAGGCGGGGGGCGAGGTGGGATTGAAGCTTTCTTT. Amino acids: CASSVGGGRGGIEAFF.

The genes are TRBV9 and TRBJ1-1, with 7 bases identical to TRBD1. V lost 2 bases to trimming and J lost 1 base; unmatched junction nucleotides: 5. Per germline, CDR1 SGDLS and CDR2 YYNGEE. This CDR3 has 15 amino acids. CDR3 sequence (DNA): TGTGCCAGCAGCGTGGAGGGGGCGTCGAACACTGAAGCTTTCTTT. This translates into CASSVEGASNTEAFF. The full variable domain, completed using reference TRBV9 and TRBJ1-1, is DSGVTQTPKHLITATGQRVTLRCSPRSGDLSVYWYQQSLDQGLQFLIQYYNGEERAKGNILERFSAQQFPDLHSELNLSSLELGDSALYFCASSVEGASNTEAFFGQGTRLTVV.

The rearrangement uses TRBV5-4 and TRBJ2-1; 11 bases are a match to TRBD2. The germline CDR1 and CDR2 sequences are SGHNT and YYREEE (reference sequence). The CDR3 has 16 amino acids. V dropped 5 bases and J dropped 8; count of bases not matched to a gene: 12. As DNA, the CDR3 is TGTGCCAGCAGGAGGGACCTAGCGGGAGGTAGCTATGAGCAGTTCTTC. It codes for CASRRDLAGGSYEQFF.

The chain joins TRBV15 to TRBJ1-1, with no clear D. The CDR3 has 13 residues. From germline, CDR1 is LNHNV and CDR2 YYDKDF (reference sequence). Trimming shortened V by 2 bases and J by 1 base, and 5 bases separated the two germline ends. Written as DNA, the CDR3 is TGTGCCACCAGCAGACCCCAGAACACTGAAGCTTTCTTT. It is translated as CATSRPQNTEAFF.

The chain is built from TRBV5-6 and TRBJ1-4; a weak D match, TRBD1 (5 bases). The CDR3 contains 15 residues. CDR1 is SGHDT and CDR2 is YYEEEE in the germline V gene. V lost 1 base to trimming and J lost 8 bases, with 15 bases between them. For the CDR3, the DNA is TGTGCCAGCAGCTTGTATGCCGGGGGTAGAGAAAAACTGTTTTTT. Protein: CASSLYAGGREKLFF.

The chain links TRBV30 to TRBJ2-7; no clear D gene. CDR3 length: 14 residues. CDR1 GTSNPN and CDR2 SVGIG come from the germline V gene (reference sequence). Trimming pared 0 bases from V and 0 bases from J, leaving 9 bases between. CDR3 DNA: TGTGCCTGGAGTGTAAACCCGACCTCCTACGAGCAGTACTTC. Translating gives CAWSVNPTSYEQYF.

This rearrangement joins TRBV4-2 to TRBJ2-7, with 8 bases aligning to TRBD2. Germline-derived CDR1 and CDR2 are LGHNA and YNFKEQ. This CDR3 comprises 17 residues. With V trimmed by 0 bases and J by 6 bases, 13 bases remained unmatched. The chain's CDR3 is CASSQEGPGGPNGEQYF. The CDR3 DNA follows: TGTGCCAGCAGCCAAGAAGGACCGGGGGGGCCAAATGGCGAGCAGTACTTC.

This chain uses TRBV5-1 with TRBJ1-1; the D is unclear. Trimming pared 2 bases from V and 1 base from J, leaving 12 bases between. The germline gives CDR1 SGHRS, CDR2 YFSETQ. The CDR3 extends over 15 amino acids. The CDR3 nucleotides are TGCGCCAGCAGCTTATCGGGAGCACAGAACACTGAAGCTTTCTTT. Its translation is CASSLSGAQNTEAFF.

This chain connects TRBV29-1 to TRBJ2-7; 10 bases line up with TRBD2. Germline CDR1 reads SQVTM; CDR2 reads ANQGSEA. The CDR3 is 16 residues long. After removal of 3 bases from V and 4 bases from J, the junction contained 12 bases not matched to a gene. DNA for the CDR3: TGCAGCGTTGAGTCGGCTAGCGGGAGCCCGGAATACGAGCAGTACTTC. This sequence encodes CSVESASGSPEYEQYF.

The rearrangement joins TRBV28 to TRBJ1-1; 9 nucleotides line up with TRBD1. The germline V gene encodes CDR1 MDHEN and CDR2 SYDVKM. The CDR3 runs to 15 residues. With 3 bases clipped from V and 2 bases from J, the junction kept 4 bases outside the gene matches. The CDR3 loop is CASSLATGGNTEAFF. CDR3 sequence (DNA): TGTGCCAGCAGTTTGGCAACAGGGGGCAACACTGAAGCTTTCTTT.

Relative to its sample, this clone is medium-sized. The gene calls are TRBV6-1 and TRBJ1-5; D is unclear. Per the germline V gene, CDR1 is MNHNS and CDR2 is SASEGT. Deletions cut 0 bases from V and 7 bases from J, with 10 bases between. This CDR3 comprises 14 residues. CDR3 sequence reads: CASSEASGNQPQHF. For the CDR3, the DNA is TGTGCCAGCAGTGAAGCGTCAGGTAACCAGCCCCAGCATTTT.

The gene calls are TRBV4-3 and TRBJ1-3; D gene uncertain. This CDR3 is built from 15 residues. Germline CDR1 reads LGHNA; CDR2 reads YSLEER. V gave up 4 bases and J gave up 4 bases, with 14 bases separating them. The CDR3 loop reads CASSLSDRGGNTIYF. The DNA for the CDR3 is TGCGCCAGCAGCCTCAGCGATCGGGGAGGAAACACCATATATTTT.

The V and J genes are TRBV7-2 and TRBJ1-2; tentatively, D is TRBD1 (6 bases). Trimming removed 5 bases from V and 0 bases from J, with 16 bases in between. The germline CDR1 and CDR2 sequences are SGHTA and FQGNSA. This CDR3 contains 16 residues. CDR3 in amino acids: CASSLMKTGSNYGYTF. The CDR3 DNA reads TGTGCCAGCAGCCTAATGAAGACAGGATCTAACTATGGCTACACCTTC.

The chain combines TRBV29-1 with TRBJ1-3; D possibly corresponds to TRBD1 (6 bases). The CDR3 contains 14 residues. Trimming left V 7 bases short and J 4 bases short, with 17 bases between. Germline values: CDR1 SQVTM, CDR2 ANQGSEA. CDR3 loop: CSALKGGYGNTIYF. The CDR3 DNA reads as TGCAGCGCCCTAAAAGGGGGGTACGGAAACACCATATATTTT.

The chain employs TRBV4-1 and TRBJ2-1, with 9 bases that match TRBD1. This CDR3 is built from 14 residues. CDR1 and CDR2 from the germline V gene are MGHRA and YSYEKL. V dropped 6 bases and J dropped 1; count of bases not matched to a gene: 1. The CDR3 DNA follows: TGCGCCAGCAGAGGGACAGGGTCCTACAATGAGCAGTTCTTC. Its translation is CASRGTGSYNEQFF.

The chain has TRBV5-1 and TRBJ2-7, with D possibly TRBD1 on 5 matching bases. The CDR3 extends over 13 amino acids. CDR1 and CDR2 (germline): SGHRS, YFSETQ. Trimming took off 1 base at V and 2 bases at J, with 7 bases between the two ends. The CDR3 loop reads CASSLQGAYEQYF. As DNA, the CDR3 is TGCGCCAGCAGCTTGCAAGGGGCCTACGAGCAGTACTTC. The full variable domain, its missing parts supplied by reference TRBV5-1 and TRBJ2-7, is KAGVTQTPRYLIKTRGQQVTLSCSPISGHRSVSWYQQTPGQGLQFLFEYFSETQRNKGNFPGRFSGRQFSNSRSEMNVSTLELGDSALYLCASSLQGAYEQYFGPGTRLTVT.